The 13 T cell receptor beta chains listed next were all sequenced from one sample in a study of low-dose radiotherapy and immunotherapy resistance in tumors (dated by TCRdb to 2022 to 2024). Sequencing instrument: Illumina HiSeq 2500. First-strand cDNA was synthesized using Superscript III and a set of TRAV- and TRBV-specific primers, so that both TCRalpha and TCRbeta chains were covered. TCRs were amplified for 15 to 20 PCR cycles with Phusion, using a constant-region primer paired with the adapter attached to the V primers. TCRdb itself trimmed the public reads at Q25 with fastp, ran MiXCR and retained productive beta chains. Rows with a matching CDR3 protein are joined into one entry that keeps the most common DNA and genes. The sample records approximately 91,000 distinct CDR3 sequences, around a fifth of which are singletons. The ten biggest clones cover 9.5% to 15% of the sample. Explained via the paper, the time point label denotes: after trial treatment. Taken with the paper, the label for treatment or condition translates to: LDRT plus nivolumab, ipilimumab, low-dose cyclophosphamide and aspirin (RACIN trial).

The specimen was PBMCs, collected after low-dose radiotherapy plus immunotherapy. Source of these receptors: a female donor with ovarian cancer.

This clonotype has a count of ten or more. The rearrangement uses TRBV7-9 and TRBJ2-5; D unresolved. The V gene's germline CDR1 is SEHNR and CDR2 FQNEAQ (reference sequence). V gave up 5 bases and J gave up 0 bases, with 7 bases separating them. CDR3 length: 13 amino acids. CDR3 sequence: CASSQSHQETQYF. The CDR3, as DNA: TGTGCCAGCAGCCAATCGCACCAAGAGACCCAGTACTTC.

Many counts were recorded for this clonotype. The gene calls are TRBV5-1 and TRBJ1-2; TRBD1 might be the D (6 bases). The CDR3 runs 14 residues. V was shortened by 4 bases and J by 4 bases, with 14 bases between the two germline ends. Per the germline V gene, CDR1 is SGHRS and CDR2 is YFSETQ. CDR3 nucleotide sequence: TGCGCCAGCAGCGGGGGGCAGGAGGGCTATGGCTACACCTTC. Translating it yields CASSGGQEGYGYTF. Together with reference TRBV5-1 and TRBJ1-2, the CDR3 gives the full variable domain: KAGVTQTPRYLIKTRGQQVTLSCSPISGHRSVSWYQQTPGQGLQFLFEYFSETQRNKGNFPGRFSGRQFSNSRSEMNVSTLELGDSALYLCASSGGQEGYGYTFGSGTRLTVV.

This clonotype was picked up many times. The chain carries TRBV7-9 and TRBJ2-7; no definite D call. Germline V gene lookup returns CDR1 SEHNR and CDR2 FQNEAQ (reference sequence). V gave up 4 bases and J gave up 1 base, with 11 bases separating them. The CDR3 sequence is 14 residues long. DNA for the CDR3: TGTGCCAGCAGCTCCGACGGGTCGTCCTACGAGCAGTACTTC. Translation gives CASSSDGSSYEQYF.

The V and J genes are TRBV6-2 or TRBV6-3 and TRBJ1-6, with a weak D call TRBD1 (5 bases). CDR1 is MNHEY and CDR2 is SVGEGT in the germline V gene. The CDR3 runs 18 residues. V was cut by 0 bases and J by 0 bases, with 12 bases left in between. Here the CDR3 DNA reads TGTGCCAGCAGTTACTCGGTAGGCGACAGCTCCTATAATTCACCCCTCCACTTT. This sequence encodes CASSYSVGDSSYNSPLHF.

This clonotype showed up many times. This chain uses TRBV20-1 with TRBJ2-3, with 8 bases identical to TRBD2. V was pared by 2 bases and J by 6 bases, with 10 bases of the junction left unmatched. Germline lookup yields CDR1 DFQATT and CDR2 SNEGSKA (reference sequence). The CDR3 runs 15 residues. Here the CDR3 reads CSARKGDSGDDTQYF. The CDR3 region has the DNA TGCAGTGCTAGAAAAGGCGATAGCGGGGATGATACGCAGTATTTT.

The V gene is TRBV27, the J gene TRBJ2-7; 10 bases fit TRBD2. The CDR3 runs to 15 residues. Losses at the gene ends were 6 bases for V and 4 bases for J; bases not matched to a gene: 9. Germline V lookup: CDR1 MNHEY, CDR2 SMNVEV (reference sequence). The CDR3 reads CASSPTLAGEYEQYF. The CDR3 coding sequence is TGTGCCAGCAGCCCGACCCTAGCGGGGGAATACGAGCAGTACTTC.

The J gene is TRBJ2-7, the V gene TRBV7-6; TRBD2 agrees at 9 bases. V was clipped by 5 bases and J by 0 bases; unmatched bases: 5. The CDR3 sequence is 15 residues long. Germline assignment: CDR1 SGHVS and CDR2 FNYEAQ. The CDR3 nucleotides are TGTGCCAGCAGCCCCGGAGCGGGAGGCTCCTACGAGCAGTACTTC. This gives the protein CASSPGAGGSYEQYF.

This clonotype was seen ten or more times. V usage is TRBV6-2 or TRBV6-3 and J usage is TRBJ2-1; the D gene is possibly TRBD2 (6 bases). The CDR3 is 16 amino acids. Trimming stripped 2 bases from V and 7 bases from J, with 18 bases between. In germline, CDR1 is MNHEY, CDR2 SVGEGT. CDR3 nucleotide sequence: TGTGCCAGCAGTTACATGACGGGAGTTAAGAGGAATGAGCAGTTCTTC. The encoded protein is CASSYMTGVKRNEQFF.

This clonotype was seen repeatedly, ten times or more. The rearrangement joins TRBV6-5 to TRBJ2-1, with TRBD2 identical over 10 bases. The germline V gene encodes CDR1 MNHEY and CDR2 SVGAGI. This CDR3 comprises 16 residues. V lost 9 bases to trimming and J lost 12 bases; unmatched junction nucleotides: 20. This CDR3 reads CASRGLAGAGGLGQFF. The CDR3 DNA follows: TGTGCCAGTAGGGGTCTAGCGGGAGCCGGGGGCCTAGGGCAGTTCTTC.

This clonotype was picked up many times. J is TRBJ2-5 and V is TRBV28; 12 bases fit TRBD1. CDR3 size: 16 residues. Per germline, CDR1 MDHEN and CDR2 SYDVKM. V trimming: 3 bases; J trimming: 3 bases; junction bases outside the gene matches: 5. The CDR3 nucleotides read TGTGCCAGCAGTTTTTCGGGACAGGGGGCGAAAGAGACCCAGTACTTC. Translating gives CASSFSGQGAKETQYF. The whole variable domain, filled in from reference TRBV28 and TRBJ2-5, reads DVKVTQSSRYLVKRTGEKVFLECVQDMDHENMFWYRQDPGLGLRLIYFSYDVKMKEKGDIPEGYSVSREKKERFSLILESASTNQTSMYLCASSFSGQGAKETQYFGPGTRLLVL.

This clonotype was seen repeatedly, ten times or more. The chain combines TRBV10-3 with TRBJ2-3; a weak D match, TRBD2 (5 bases). This CDR3 comprises 14 residues. Germline CDR1 ENHRY, CDR2 SYGVKD. V shed 2 bases and J shed 4 bases, with 10 bases lying between them. For the CDR3, the DNA is TGTGCCATCAGTGAGACGGATAGCGCAGATACGCAGTATTTT. As protein: CAISETDSADTQYF.

This chain links TRBV12-3 or TRBV12-4 with TRBJ2-7; D is perhaps TRBD2 (6 bases). CDR3 length equals 15 residues. V was clipped by 7 bases and J by 1 base, with 17 bases between them. The CDR3, as DNA: TGTGCCAGCACCCCAGGGTTTAGCGGATCCTACGAGCAGTACTTC. This gives the protein CASTPGFSGSYEQYF.

Details on this clonotype: A much larger clonotype is one base distant, so this may be a read error. This chain joins TRBV30 and TRBJ1-2, with a tentative D call TRBD1 (5 bases). The CDR3 has 13 residues. V was shortened by 8 bases and J by 6 bases, with 19 bases between the two germline ends. In germline, CDR1 is GTSNPN, CDR2 SVGIG (reference sequence). CDR3 amino acids: CAQPLGAGDGYTF. In nucleotides, the CDR3 is TGTGCCCAACCCCTAGGGGCAGGTGATGGCTACACCTTC.